This T cell receptor (beta chain) emerged from a study of T cell responses to AZD1222 COVID-19 vaccine. This clone was observed once. Its antigen is unknown. Clones were sequenced by immunoSEQ multiplex PCR, and TCRdb holds only the in-frame ones, with some missing. The sample lists some 190,000 clones, 75% to 90% occurring once. V was pared by 1 base and J by 8 bases, with 10 bases of the junction left unmatched. This CDR3 region has 15 residues. Germline V gives CDR1 GTSNPN, CDR2 SVGIG (reference sequence). Study-level results: Only a handful of AZD1222 recipients, roughly six in all, had baseline seropositivity. Spike-specific TCR breadth and depth grew following two AZD1222 doses. Sampling that yielded the repertoires occurred only after the peak T cell response.

The origin of this receptor is an adult in good health. The source was peripheral blood, collected on day 0 of AZD1222 vaccination. The V gene is TRBV30, the J gene TRBJ1-3; 8 nucleotides align to TRBD1. CDR3: CAWSATGADSDTIYF. DNA of the CDR3: TGTGCCTGGAGTGCGACAGGGGCAGACTCTGACACCATATATTTT.